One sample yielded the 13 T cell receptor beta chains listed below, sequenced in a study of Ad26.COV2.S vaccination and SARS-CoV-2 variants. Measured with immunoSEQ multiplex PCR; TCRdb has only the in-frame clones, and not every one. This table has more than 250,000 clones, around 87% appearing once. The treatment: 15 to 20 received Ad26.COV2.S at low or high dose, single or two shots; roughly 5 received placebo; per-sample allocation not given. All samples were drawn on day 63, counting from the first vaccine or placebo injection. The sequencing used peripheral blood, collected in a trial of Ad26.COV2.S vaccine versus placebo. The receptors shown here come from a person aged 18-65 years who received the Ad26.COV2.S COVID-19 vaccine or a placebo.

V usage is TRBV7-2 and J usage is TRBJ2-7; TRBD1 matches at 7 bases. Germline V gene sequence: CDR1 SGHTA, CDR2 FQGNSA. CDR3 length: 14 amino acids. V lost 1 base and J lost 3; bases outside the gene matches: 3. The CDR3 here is CASSLGGTDYEQYF. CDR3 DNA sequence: TGTGCCAGCAGCTTAGGAGGGACAGACTACGAGCAGTACTTC.

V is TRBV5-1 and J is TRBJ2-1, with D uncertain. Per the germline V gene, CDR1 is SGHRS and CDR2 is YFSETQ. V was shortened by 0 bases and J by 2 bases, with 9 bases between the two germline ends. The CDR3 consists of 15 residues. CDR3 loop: CASSLVATPYNEQFF. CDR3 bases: TGCGCCAGCAGCTTGGTGGCTACGCCCTACAATGAGCAGTTCTTC.

CDR3 amino acids: CASSGTTNEQYF. For the CDR3, the DNA is TGTGCCAGTAGTGGGACTACAAACGAGCAGTACTTC. The chain is built from TRBV19 and TRBJ2-7; 7 bases line up with TRBD2. The CDR3 loop spans 12 amino acids. Trimming removed 5 bases from V and 5 bases from J; junction bases left unmatched: 3. Germline V CDR1 and CDR2: LNHDA, SQIVND (reference sequence).

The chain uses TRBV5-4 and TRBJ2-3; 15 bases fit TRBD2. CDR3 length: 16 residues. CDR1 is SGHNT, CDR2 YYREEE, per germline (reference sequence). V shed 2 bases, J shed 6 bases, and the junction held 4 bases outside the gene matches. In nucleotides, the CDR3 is TGTGCCAGCAGCTTTCGGACTAGCGGGAGGGGGGATACGCAGTATTTT. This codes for CASSFRTSGRGDTQYF.

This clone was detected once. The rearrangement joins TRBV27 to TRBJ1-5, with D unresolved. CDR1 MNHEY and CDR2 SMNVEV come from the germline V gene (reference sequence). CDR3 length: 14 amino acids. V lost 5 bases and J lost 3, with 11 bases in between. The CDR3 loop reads CASSQTAANQPQHF. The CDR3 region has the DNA TGTGCCAGCAGTCAGACGGCAGCCAATCAGCCCCAGCATTTT.

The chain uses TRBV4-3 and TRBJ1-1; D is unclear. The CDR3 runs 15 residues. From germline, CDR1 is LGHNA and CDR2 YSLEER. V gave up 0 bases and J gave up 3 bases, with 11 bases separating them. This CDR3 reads CASSQDPDDYTEAFF. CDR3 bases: TGCGCCAGCAGCCAAGACCCGGACGATTACACTGAAGCTTTCTTT.

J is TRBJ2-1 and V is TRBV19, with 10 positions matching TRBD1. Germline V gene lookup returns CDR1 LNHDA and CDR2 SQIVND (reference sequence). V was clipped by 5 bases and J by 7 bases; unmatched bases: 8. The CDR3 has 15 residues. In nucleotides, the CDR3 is TGTGCCAGTAGTGGAGTAAGGACAGGGGGAAATGAGCAGTTCTTC. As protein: CASSGVRTGGNEQFF.

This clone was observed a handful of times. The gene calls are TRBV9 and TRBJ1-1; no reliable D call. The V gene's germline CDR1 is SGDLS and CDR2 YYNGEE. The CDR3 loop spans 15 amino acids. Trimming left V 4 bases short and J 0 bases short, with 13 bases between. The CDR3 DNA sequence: TGTGCCAGCAGCCCGCCGACGGGGATGAACACTGAAGCTTTCTTT. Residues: CASSPPTGMNTEAFF.

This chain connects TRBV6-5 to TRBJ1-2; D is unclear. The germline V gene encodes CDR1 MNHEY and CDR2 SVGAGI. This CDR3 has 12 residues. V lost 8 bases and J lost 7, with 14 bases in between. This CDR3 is CASRLERGGYTF. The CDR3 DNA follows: TGTGCCAGCCGACTGGAACGAGGTGGCTACACCTTC.

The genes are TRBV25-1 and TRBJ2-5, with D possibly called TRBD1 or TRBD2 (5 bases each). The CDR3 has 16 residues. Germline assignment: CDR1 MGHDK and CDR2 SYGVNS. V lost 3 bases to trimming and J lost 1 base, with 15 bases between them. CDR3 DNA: TGTGCCAGCAGTGATTGGGGGAGTAAACTCCAAGAGACCCAGTACTTC. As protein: CASSDWGSKLQETQYF. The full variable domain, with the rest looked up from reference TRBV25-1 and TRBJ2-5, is EADIYQTPRYLVIGTGKKITLECSQTMGHDKMYWYQQDPGMELHLIHYSYGVNSTEKGDLSSESTVSRIRTEHFPLTLESARPSHTSQYLCASSDWGSKLQETQYFGPGTRLLVL.

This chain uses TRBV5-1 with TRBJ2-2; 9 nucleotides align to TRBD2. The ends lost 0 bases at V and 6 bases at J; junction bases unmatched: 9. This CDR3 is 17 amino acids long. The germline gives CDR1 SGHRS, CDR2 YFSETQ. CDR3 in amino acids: CASSLAPREGRAGELFF. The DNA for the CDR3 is TGCGCCAGCAGCTTGGCCCCGCGGGAGGGCCGGGCCGGGGAGCTGTTTTTT.

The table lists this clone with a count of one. The CDR3 bases are TGTGCCAGCTCACTTCGGACAGGGGATGGCTACACCTTC. Protein sequence: CASSLRTGDGYTF. The V call is TRBV18, the J call TRBJ1-2; TRBD1 matches at 9 bases. The CDR3 runs 13 residues. After removal of 4 bases from V and 6 bases from J, the junction contained 3 bases not matched to a gene. CDR1 is KGHSH, CDR2 LQKENI, per germline.

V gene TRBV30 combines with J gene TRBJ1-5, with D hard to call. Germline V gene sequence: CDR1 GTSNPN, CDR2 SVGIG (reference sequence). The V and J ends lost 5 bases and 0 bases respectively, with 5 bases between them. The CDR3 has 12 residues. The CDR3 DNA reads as TGTGCCTGGCAGATTAGCAATCAGCCCCAGCATTTT. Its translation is CAWQISNQPQHF.